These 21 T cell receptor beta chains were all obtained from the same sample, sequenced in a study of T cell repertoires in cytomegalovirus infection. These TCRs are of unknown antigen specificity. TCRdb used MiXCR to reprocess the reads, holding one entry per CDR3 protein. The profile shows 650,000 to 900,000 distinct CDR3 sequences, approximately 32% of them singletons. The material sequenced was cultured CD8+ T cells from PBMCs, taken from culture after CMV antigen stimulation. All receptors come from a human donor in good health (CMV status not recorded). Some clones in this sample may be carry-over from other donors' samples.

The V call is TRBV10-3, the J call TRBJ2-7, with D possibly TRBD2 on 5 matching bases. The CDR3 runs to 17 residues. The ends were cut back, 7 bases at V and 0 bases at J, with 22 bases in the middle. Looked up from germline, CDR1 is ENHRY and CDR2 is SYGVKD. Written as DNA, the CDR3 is TGTGCCATCAATAGGAGGTTGTGGGGTATGGCCTCCTACGAGCAGTACGTC. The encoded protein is CAINRRLWGMASYEQYV.

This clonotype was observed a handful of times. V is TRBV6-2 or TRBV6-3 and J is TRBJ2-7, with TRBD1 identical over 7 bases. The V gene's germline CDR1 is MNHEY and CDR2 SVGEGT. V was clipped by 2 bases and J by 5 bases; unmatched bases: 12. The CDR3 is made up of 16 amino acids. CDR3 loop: CASSYDERTGIDEQYV. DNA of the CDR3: TGTGCCAGCAGTTACGATGAGCGGACAGGAATAGACGAGCAGTACGTC.

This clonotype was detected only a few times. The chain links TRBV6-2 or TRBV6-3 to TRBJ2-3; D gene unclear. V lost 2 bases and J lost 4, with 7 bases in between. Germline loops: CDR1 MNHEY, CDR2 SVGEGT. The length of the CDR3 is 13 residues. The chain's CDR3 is CASSYDEADTQYF. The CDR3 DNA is TGTGCCAGCAGTTACGACGAAGCAGATACGCAGTATTTT.

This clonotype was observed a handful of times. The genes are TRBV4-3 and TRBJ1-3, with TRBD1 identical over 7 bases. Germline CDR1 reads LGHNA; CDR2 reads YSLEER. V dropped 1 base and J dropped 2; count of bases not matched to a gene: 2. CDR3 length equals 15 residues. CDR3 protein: CASSQVQGAGNTIYF. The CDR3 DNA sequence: TGCGCCAGCAGCCAAGTTCAGGGGGCTGGAAACACCATATATTTT.

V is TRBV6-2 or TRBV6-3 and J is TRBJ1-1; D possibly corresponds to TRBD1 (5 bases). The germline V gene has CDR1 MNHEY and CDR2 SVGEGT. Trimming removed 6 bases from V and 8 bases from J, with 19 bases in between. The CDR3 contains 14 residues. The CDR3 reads CASSLFLAGQEAFF. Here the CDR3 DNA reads TGTGCCAGCAGCCTCTTCTTGGCAGGGCAAGAAGCTTTCTTT.

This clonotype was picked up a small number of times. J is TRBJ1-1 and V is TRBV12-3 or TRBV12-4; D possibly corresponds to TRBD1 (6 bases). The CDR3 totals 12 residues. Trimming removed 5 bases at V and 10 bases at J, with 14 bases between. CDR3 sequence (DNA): TGTGCCAGCAGTGGGGGCGCCCCAGGAGCTTTCTTT. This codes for CASSGGAPGAFF.

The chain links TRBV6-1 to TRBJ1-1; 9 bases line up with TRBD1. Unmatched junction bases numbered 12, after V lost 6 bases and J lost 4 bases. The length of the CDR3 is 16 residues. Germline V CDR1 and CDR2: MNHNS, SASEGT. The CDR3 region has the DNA TGTGCCAGCAGCCTACGGGGACAGGGTATCGGCACTGAAGCTTTCTTT. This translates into CASSLRGQGIGTEAFF.

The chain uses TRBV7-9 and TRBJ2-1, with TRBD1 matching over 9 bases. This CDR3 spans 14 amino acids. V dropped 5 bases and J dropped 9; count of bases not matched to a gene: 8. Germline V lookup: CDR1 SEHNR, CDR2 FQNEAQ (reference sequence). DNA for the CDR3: TGTGCCAGCAGCCATAGGGACAGGGTGGGTGAGCAGTTCTTC. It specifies CASSHRDRVGEQFF.

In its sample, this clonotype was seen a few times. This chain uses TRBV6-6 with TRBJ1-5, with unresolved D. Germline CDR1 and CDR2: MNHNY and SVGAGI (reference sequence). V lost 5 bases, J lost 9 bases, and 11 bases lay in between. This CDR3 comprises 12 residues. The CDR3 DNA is TGTGCCAGCAGTCCGTGGGGTCGGCCCCAGCATTTT. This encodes CASSPWGRPQHF.

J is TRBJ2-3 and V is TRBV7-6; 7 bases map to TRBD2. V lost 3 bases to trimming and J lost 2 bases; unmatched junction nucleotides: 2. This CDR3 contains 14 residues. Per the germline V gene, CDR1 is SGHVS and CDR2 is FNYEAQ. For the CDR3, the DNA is TGTGCCAGCAGCTTTACTAGCGACACAGATACGCAGTATTTT. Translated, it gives CASSFTSDTDTQYF.

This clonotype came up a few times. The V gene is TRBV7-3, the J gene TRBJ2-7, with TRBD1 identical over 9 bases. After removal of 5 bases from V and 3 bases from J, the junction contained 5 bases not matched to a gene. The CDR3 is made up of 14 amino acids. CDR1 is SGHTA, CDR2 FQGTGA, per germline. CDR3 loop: CASSTDRGNYEQYF. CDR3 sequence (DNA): TGTGCCAGCAGCACGGACAGGGGAAACTACGAGCAGTACTTC. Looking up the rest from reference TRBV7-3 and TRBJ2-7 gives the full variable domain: GAGVSQTPSNKVTEKGKYVELRCDPISGHTALYWYRQSLGQGPEFLIYFQGTGAADDSGLPNDRFFAVRPEGSVSTLKIQRTERGDSAVYLCASSTDRGNYEQYFGPGTRLTVT.

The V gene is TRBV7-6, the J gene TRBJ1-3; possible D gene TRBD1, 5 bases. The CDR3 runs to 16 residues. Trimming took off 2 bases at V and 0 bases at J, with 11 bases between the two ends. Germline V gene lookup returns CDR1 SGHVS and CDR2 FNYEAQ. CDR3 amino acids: CASSLKGPYSGNTIYF. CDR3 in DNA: TGTGCCAGCAGCTTAAAGGGACCCTACTCTGGAAACACCATATATTTT. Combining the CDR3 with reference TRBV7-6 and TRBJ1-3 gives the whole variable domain GAGVSQSPRYKVTKRGQDVALRCDPISGHVSLYWYRQALGQGPEFLTYFNYEAQQDKSGLPNDRFSAERPEGSISTLTIQRTEQRDSAMYRCASSLKGPYSGNTIYFGEGSWLTVV.

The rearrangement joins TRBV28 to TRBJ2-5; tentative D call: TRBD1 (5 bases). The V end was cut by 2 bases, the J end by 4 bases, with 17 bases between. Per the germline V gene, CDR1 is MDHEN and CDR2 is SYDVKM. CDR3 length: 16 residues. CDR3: CASSLGDIGRGETQYF. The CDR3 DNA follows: TGTGCCAGCAGTTTAGGTGACATCGGAAGGGGAGAGACCCAGTACTTC.

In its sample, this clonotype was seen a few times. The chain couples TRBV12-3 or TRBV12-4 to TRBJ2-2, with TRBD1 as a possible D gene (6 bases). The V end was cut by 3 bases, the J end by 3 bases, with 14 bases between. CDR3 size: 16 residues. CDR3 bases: TGTGCCAGCAGTTTTAGACAGGTTGGGTACACCGGGGAGCTGTTTTTT. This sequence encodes CASSFRQVGYTGELFF.

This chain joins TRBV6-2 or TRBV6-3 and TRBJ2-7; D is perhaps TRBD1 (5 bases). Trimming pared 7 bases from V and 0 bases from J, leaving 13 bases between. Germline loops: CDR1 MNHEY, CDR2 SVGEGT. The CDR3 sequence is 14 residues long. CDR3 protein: CASILDSSSYEQYF. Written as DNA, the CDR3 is TGTGCCAGCATTTTAGACAGCAGCTCCTACGAGCAGTACTTC.

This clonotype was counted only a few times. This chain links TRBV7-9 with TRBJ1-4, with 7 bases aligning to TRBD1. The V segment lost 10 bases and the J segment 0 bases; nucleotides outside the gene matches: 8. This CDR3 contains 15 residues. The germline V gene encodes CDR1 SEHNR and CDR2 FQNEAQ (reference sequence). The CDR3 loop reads CATKGTASTNEKLFF. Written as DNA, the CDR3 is TGTGCCACCAAAGGGACAGCCTCAACTAATGAAAAACTGTTTTTT.

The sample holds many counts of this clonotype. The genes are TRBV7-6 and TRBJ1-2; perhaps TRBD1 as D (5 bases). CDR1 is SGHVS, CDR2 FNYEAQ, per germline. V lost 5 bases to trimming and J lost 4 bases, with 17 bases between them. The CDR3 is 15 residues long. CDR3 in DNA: TGTGCCAGCAGCCCCGGGGCCGGGGGGTCCTATGGCTACACCTTC. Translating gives CASSPGAGGSYGYTF.

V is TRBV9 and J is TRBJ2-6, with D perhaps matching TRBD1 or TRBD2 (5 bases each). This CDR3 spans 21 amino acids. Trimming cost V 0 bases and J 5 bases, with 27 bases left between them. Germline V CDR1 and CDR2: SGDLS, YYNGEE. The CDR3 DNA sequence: TGTGCCAGCAGCGTAGCTAGAGTCCGGGACGAAAAGCCCCCCCGGGCCAACGTCCTGACTTTC. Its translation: CASSVARVRDEKPPRANVLTF.

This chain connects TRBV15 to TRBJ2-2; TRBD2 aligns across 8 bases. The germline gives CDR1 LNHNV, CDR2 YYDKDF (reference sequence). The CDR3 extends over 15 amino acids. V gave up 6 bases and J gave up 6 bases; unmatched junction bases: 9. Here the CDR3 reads CATRVTGGPSGELFF. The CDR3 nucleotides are TGTGCCACCAGGGTCACGGGGGGGCCGTCCGGGGAGCTGTTTTTT.

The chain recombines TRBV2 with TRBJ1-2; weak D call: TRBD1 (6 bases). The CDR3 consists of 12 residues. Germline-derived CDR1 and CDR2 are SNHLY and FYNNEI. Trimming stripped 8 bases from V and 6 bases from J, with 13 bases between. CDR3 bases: TGTGCCAGCCACGGGGGCCTGGATGGCTACACCTTC. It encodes CASHGGLDGYTF.

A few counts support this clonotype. The CDR3 here is CSVEAAGVVYNEQFF. The DNA of the CDR3 is TGCAGCGTTGAGGCGGCGGGGGTTGTGTACAATGAGCAGTTCTTC. The chain couples TRBV29-1 to TRBJ2-1; 7 bases are shared with TRBD2. Germline V CDR1 and CDR2: SQVTM, ANQGSEA. The CDR3 totals 15 residues. The V and J ends lost 3 bases and 4 bases, in that order; junction bases with no gene match: 9.